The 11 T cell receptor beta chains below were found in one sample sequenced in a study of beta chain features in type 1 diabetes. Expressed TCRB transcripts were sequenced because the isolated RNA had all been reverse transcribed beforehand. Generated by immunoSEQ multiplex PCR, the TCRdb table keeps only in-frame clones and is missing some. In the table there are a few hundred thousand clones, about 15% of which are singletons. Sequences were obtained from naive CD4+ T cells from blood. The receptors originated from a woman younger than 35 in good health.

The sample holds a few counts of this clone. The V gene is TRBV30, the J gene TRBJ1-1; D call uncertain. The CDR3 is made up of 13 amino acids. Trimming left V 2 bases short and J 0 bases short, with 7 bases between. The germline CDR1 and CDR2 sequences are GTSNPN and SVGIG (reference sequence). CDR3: CAWSRSVNTEAFF. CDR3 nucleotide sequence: TGTGCCTGGAGTCGTTCGGTGAACACTGAAGCTTTCTTT. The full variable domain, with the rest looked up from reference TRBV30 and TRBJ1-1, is SQTIHQWPATLVQPVGSPLSLECTVEGTSNPNLYWYRQAAGRGLQLLFYSVGIGQISSEVPQNLSASRPQDRQFILSSKKLLLSDSGFYLCAWSRSVNTEAFFGQGTRLTVV.

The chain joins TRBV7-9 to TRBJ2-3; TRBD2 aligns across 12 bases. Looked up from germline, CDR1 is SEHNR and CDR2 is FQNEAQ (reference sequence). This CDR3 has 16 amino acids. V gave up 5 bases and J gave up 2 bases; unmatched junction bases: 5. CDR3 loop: CASSAGLAGPTDTQYF. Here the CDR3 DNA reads TGTGCCAGCAGCGCCGGACTAGCGGGACCCACAGATACGCAGTATTTT.

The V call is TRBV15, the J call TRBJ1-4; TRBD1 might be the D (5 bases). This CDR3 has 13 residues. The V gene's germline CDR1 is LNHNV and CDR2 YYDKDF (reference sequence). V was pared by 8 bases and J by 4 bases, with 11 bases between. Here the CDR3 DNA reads TGTGCCACCGGACCGACAGTTAATGAAAAACTGTTTTTT. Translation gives CATGPTVNEKLFF.

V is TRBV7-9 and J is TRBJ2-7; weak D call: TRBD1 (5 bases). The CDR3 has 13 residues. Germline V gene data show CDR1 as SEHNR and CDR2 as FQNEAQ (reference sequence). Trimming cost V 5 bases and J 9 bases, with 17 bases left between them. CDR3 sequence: CASSHNEAQGQYF. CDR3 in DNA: TGTGCCAGCAGCCACAACGAAGCCCAGGGGCAGTACTTC.

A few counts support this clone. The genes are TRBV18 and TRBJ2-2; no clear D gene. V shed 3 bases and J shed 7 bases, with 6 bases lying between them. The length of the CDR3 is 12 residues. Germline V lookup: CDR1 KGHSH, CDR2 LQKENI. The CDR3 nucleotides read TGTGCCAGCTCACCGTCTCTCGGGGAGCTGTTTTTT. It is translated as CASSPSLGELFF.

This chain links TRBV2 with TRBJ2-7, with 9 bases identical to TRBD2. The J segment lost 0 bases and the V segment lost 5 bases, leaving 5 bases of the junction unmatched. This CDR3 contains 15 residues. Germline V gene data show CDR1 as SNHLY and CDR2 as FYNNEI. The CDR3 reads CASSPPGLASYEQYF. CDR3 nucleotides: TGTGCCAGCAGTCCCCCGGGACTAGCCTCCTACGAGCAGTACTTC.

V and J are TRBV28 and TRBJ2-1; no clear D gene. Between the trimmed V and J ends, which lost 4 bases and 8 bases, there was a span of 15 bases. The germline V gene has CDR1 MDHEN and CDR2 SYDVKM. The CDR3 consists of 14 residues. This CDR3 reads CASSYPNTQDEQFF. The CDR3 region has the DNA TGTGCCAGCAGTTACCCAAACACCCAGGATGAGCAGTTCTTC.

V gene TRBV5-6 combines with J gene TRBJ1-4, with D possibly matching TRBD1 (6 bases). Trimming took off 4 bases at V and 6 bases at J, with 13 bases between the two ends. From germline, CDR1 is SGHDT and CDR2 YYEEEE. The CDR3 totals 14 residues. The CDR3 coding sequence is TGTGCCAGCAGCACCGGGACATCTTATGAAAAACTGTTTTTT. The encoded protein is CASSTGTSYEKLFF.

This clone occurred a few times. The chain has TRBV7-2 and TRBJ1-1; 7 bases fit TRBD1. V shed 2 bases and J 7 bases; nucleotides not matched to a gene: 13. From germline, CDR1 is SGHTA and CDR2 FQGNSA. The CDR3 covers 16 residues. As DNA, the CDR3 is TGTGCCAGCAGCTTATACCGGGACAGATCACACTATGAAGCTTTCTTT. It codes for CASSLYRDRSHYEAFF.

In DNA form, the CDR3 reads TGTGCCAGCAGCTCTCAACTAGGATACGAGCAGTACTTC. This codes for CASSSQLGYEQYF. The chain combines TRBV7-2 with TRBJ2-7, with a possible D match to TRBD2 (5 bases). Germline CDR1 SGHTA, CDR2 FQGNSA. The CDR3 is made up of 13 amino acids. V was shortened by 4 bases and J by 4 bases, with 11 bases between the two germline ends.

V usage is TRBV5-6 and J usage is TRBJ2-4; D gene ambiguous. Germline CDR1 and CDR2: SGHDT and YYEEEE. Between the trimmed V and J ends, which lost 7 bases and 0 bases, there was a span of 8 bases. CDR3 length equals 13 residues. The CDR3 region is CASWAVAKNIQYF. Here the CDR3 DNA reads TGTGCCAGCTGGGCCGTAGCCAAAAACATTCAGTACTTC.